The clone carrying this TCR beta chain was picked up a small number of times. The CDR3 is 13 amino acids. Per germline, CDR1 LNHDA and CDR2 SQIVND (reference sequence). Losses at the gene ends were 11 bases for V and 3 bases for J; bases not matched to a gene: 8. The data belong to a study of technical replicates of blood from a few donors. Only in-frame clones appear in the TCRdb table, and some are missing; sequencing was by immunoSEQ multiplex PCR. This table has roughly 83,000 clones, more than 90% appearing once. The material sequenced was T cells isolated from PBMCs. This receptor was obtained from a human donor in good health. The rearrangement links TRBV19 to TRBJ1-1, with 8 positions matching TRBD1. The CDR3 nucleotides are TGTGCCTCTGCGACAGGGGCGGACACTGAAGCTTTCTTT. It translates to CASATGADTEAFF.